What follows are 28 T cell receptor beta chains derived from one specimen sequenced in a study of cytomegalovirus exposure and HLA in healthy donors. The PCR employed 60 Vbeta primers together with 13 Jbeta primers. Some clones are missing from TCRdb's copy, which holds only in-frame ones; the method was immunoSEQ multiplex PCR. The sample includes 160,000 or so clones, 75% to 80% of them seen just once. The sequencing sample was made of PBMCs. All receptors derive from a middle-aged man in good health and CMV-seropositive.

The chain couples TRBV6-1 to TRBJ1-4, with 8 bases aligning to TRBD1. The CDR3 is 12 residues long. Germline CDR1 reads MNHNS; CDR2 reads SASEGT. V lost 8 bases to trimming and J lost 8 bases; unmatched junction nucleotides: 4. CDR3 in amino acids: CASRDRQEKLFF. The DNA of the CDR3 is TGTGCCAGCCGGGACAGGCAAGAAAAACTGTTTTTT.

The chain recombines TRBV19 with TRBJ1-2, with D possibly matching TRBD1 (6 bases). Germline V gives CDR1 LNHDA, CDR2 SQIVND (reference sequence). V was shortened by 0 bases and J by 4 bases, with 12 bases between the two germline ends. There are 15 residues in the CDR3. The CDR3 sequence is CASSIDFYRAYGYTF. The CDR3 coding sequence is TGTGCCAGTAGTATAGATTTTTACAGGGCCTATGGCTACACCTTC.

This chain uses TRBV6-5 with TRBJ2-1; 11 nucleotides line up with TRBD1. Germline values: CDR1 MNHEY, CDR2 SVGAGI. The CDR3 is 16 residues long. The V segment lost 2 bases and the J segment 4 bases; nucleotides outside the gene matches: 4. DNA for the CDR3: TGTGCCAGCAGTTACCGGGACAGGGGGTGGTACAATGAGCAGTTCTTC. It is translated as CASSYRDRGWYNEQFF.

The V gene is TRBV11-2, the J gene TRBJ2-7; TRBD2 aligns across 10 bases. Germline V gene data show CDR1 as SGHAT and CDR2 as FQNNGV. This CDR3 is 16 amino acids long. Germline trimming cut 5 bases from V and 5 bases from J; bases unmatched to any gene: 12. The CDR3 is CASSPRSSGSLDEQYF. The CDR3 DNA reads TGTGCCAGCAGCCCCAGATCTAGCGGGAGTCTCGACGAGCAGTACTTC.

Regarding this clone: Other DNA sequences in this specimen translate into the identical CDR3. The chain is built from TRBV9 and TRBJ1-1, with no clear D. Germline V gene lookup returns CDR1 SGDLS and CDR2 YYNGEE. The CDR3 extends over 14 amino acids. Trimming shortened V by 0 bases and J by 1 base, and 7 bases separated the two germline ends. CDR3 residues: CASSVVSGNTEAFF. CDR3 bases: TGTGCCAGCAGCGTAGTATCGGGGAACACTGAAGCTTTCTTT. The entire variable domain, with the rest obtained from reference TRBV9 and TRBJ1-1, is as follows: DSGVTQTPKHLITATGQRVTLRCSPRSGDLSVYWYQQSLDQGLQFLIQYYNGEERAKGNILERFSAQQFPDLHSELNLSSLELGDSALYFCASSVVSGNTEAFFGQGTRLTVV.

The V call is TRBV11-3, the J call TRBJ2-5; the D is unclear. TRBJ2-7 explains the end of the DNA better; the J call may be wrong. Germline CDR1 is SGHNT and CDR2 is YENEEA. The CDR3 consists of 12 residues. CDR3 amino acids: CASSVWALEQYF. CDR3 DNA: TGTGCCAGCAGCGTCTGGGCCCTCGAGCAGTACTTC.

CDR3 amino acids: CASSPLSSGTGELFF. Here the CDR3 DNA reads TGTGCCAGCTCACCACTGAGTAGCGGGACCGGGGAGCTGTTTTTT. The rearrangement uses TRBV18 and TRBJ2-2, with TRBD2 matching 7 bases. Trimming took 1 base from V and 5 from J; bases not matched to a gene: 4. Germline V CDR1 and CDR2: KGHSH, LQKENI. The CDR3 is made up of 15 amino acids.

This chain links TRBV25-1 with TRBJ2-7; 7 nucleotides agree with TRBD1. The CDR3 totals 14 residues. Looked up from germline, CDR1 is MGHDK and CDR2 is SYGVNS. The V gene end was trimmed by 3 bases and the J gene end by 5 bases; junction bases not matched to a gene: 7. The DNA of the CDR3 is TGTGCCAGCAGTGACCCCACAGGGGTGGACGAGCAGTACTTC. Translated, it gives CASSDPTGVDEQYF.

This chain connects TRBV19 to TRBJ2-7; 9 bases map to TRBD2. Germline assignment: CDR1 LNHDA and CDR2 SQIVND (reference sequence). V lost 3 bases to trimming and J lost 1 base; unmatched junction nucleotides: 4. The CDR3 spans 15 residues. The CDR3 DNA reads TGTGCCAGTAGTATTGGGGGACTAGCTTCCTACGAGCAGTACTTC. It yields the protein CASSIGGLASYEQYF. Looking up the rest from reference TRBV19 and TRBJ2-7 gives the full variable domain: DGGITQSPKYLFRKEGQNVTLSCEQNLNHDAMYWYRQDPGQGLRLIYYSQIVNDFQKGDIAEGYSVSREKKESFPLTVTSAQKNPTAFYLCASSIGGLASYEQYFGPGTRLTVT.

The rearrangement uses TRBV19 and TRBJ1-5, with a tentative D call TRBD1 (5 bases). CDR3 size: 14 residues. Germline V gene sequence: CDR1 LNHDA, CDR2 SQIVND (reference sequence). Trimming pared 4 bases from V and 11 bases from J, leaving 18 bases between. DNA of the CDR3: TGTGCCAGTAGTACCCCCGGGGCTCGGGGGGCCCAGCATTTT. Its translation: CASSTPGARGAQHF.

The chain uses TRBV27 and TRBJ2-7; weak D call: TRBD2 (5 bases). CDR1 is MNHEY, CDR2 SMNVEV, per germline (reference sequence). CDR3 length: 14 amino acids. Trimming cost V 2 bases and J 7 bases, with 15 bases left between them. The DNA of the CDR3 is TGTGCCAGCAGTTTACGGGCGGGCTTAGGGGAGCAGTACTTC. Its protein product is CASSLRAGLGEQYF.

The V and J genes are TRBV7-3 and TRBJ2-7; TRBD1 matches 9 bases. V lost 1 base, J lost 2 bases, and 0 bases stayed unmatched. CDR1 is SGHTA and CDR2 is FQGTGA in the germline V gene. The CDR3 spans 14 residues. The CDR3 here is CASSLRQGAYEQYF. CDR3 nucleotides: TGTGCCAGCAGCTTAAGACAGGGGGCCTACGAGCAGTACTTC. The full variable domain, its missing parts supplied by reference TRBV7-3 and TRBJ2-7, is GAGVSQTPSNKVTEKGKYVELRCDPISGHTALYWYRQSLGQGPEFLIYFQGTGAADDSGLPNDRFFAVRPEGSVSTLKIQRTERGDSAVYLCASSLRQGAYEQYFGPGTRLTVT.

The rearrangement uses TRBV18 and TRBJ2-2; 8 nucleotides align to TRBD1. The CDR3 runs to 16 residues. Germline V CDR1 and CDR2: KGHSH, LQKENI. The V gene end was trimmed by 3 bases and the J gene end by 1 base; junction bases not matched to a gene: 4. The CDR3 coding sequence is TGTGCCAGCTCACCCCGGGACAGGAAGAACACCGGGGAGCTGTTTTTT. It yields the protein CASSPRDRKNTGELFF.

The rearrangement links TRBV19 to TRBJ2-6; possible D gene TRBD1, 5 bases. Trimming took 7 bases from V and 1 from J, leaving 8 bases between them. The germline V gene encodes CDR1 LNHDA and CDR2 SQIVND (reference sequence). The CDR3 is 14 residues long. CDR3 region: CASTWTSGANVLTF. The CDR3 nucleotides read TGTGCCAGTACGTGGACATCTGGGGCCAACGTCCTGACTTTC.

This clone was counted a few times. This CDR3 reads CSPYSGAEAFF. CDR3 coding DNA: TGCAGTCCGTACTCGGGAGCTGAAGCTTTCTTT. This rearrangement joins TRBV20-1 to TRBJ1-1; D is unclear. This CDR3 spans 11 amino acids. From germline, CDR1 is DFQATT and CDR2 SNEGSKA (reference sequence). V dropped 8 bases and J dropped 6 bases, with 13 bases sitting between them.

The chain joins TRBV12-5 to TRBJ2-3, with no clear D. The CDR3 consists of 13 residues. V lost 1 base, J lost 6 bases, and 8 bases lay in between. CDR1 is LGHNT and CDR2 is FRNRAP in the germline V gene. In DNA form, the CDR3 reads TGTGCTAGTGGTTTGGGCCCGGAGGATACGCAGTATTTT. The encoded protein is CASGLGPEDTQYF.

The rearrangement links TRBV27 to TRBJ2-1; TRBD2 matches at 9 bases. Germline loops: CDR1 MNHEY, CDR2 SMNVEV (reference sequence). The CDR3 has 15 amino acids. After removal of 3 bases from V and 5 bases from J, the junction contained 5 bases not matched to a gene. CDR3 DNA: TGTGCCAGCAGTTTCATAGCGGGAGTTAACAATGAGCAGTTCTTC. Its protein is CASSFIAGVNNEQFF.

The chain joins TRBV6-5 to TRBJ1-2; TRBD1 aligns across 10 bases. Trimming removed 5 bases from V and 2 bases from J; junction bases left unmatched: 2. The CDR3 runs to 14 residues. CDR1 is MNHEY and CDR2 is SVGAGI in the germline V gene. The CDR3 DNA reads TGTGCCAGCAGTGCGGACAGGGGGAACTATGGCTACACCTTC. This encodes CASSADRGNYGYTF.

The chain joins TRBV6-4 to TRBJ2-1, with TRBD2 matching over 9 bases. The CDR3 loop spans 14 amino acids. V lost 3 bases, J lost 5 bases, and 2 bases stayed unmatched. Germline CDR1 MRHNA, CDR2 SNTAGT. The CDR3 reads CASSEREGHNEQFF. The DNA of the CDR3 is TGTGCCAGCAGTGAGCGGGAGGGCCACAATGAGCAGTTCTTC.

V and J are TRBV5-1 and TRBJ1-2; D not certain. V gave up 0 bases and J gave up 4 bases, with 10 bases separating them. The germline V gene encodes CDR1 SGHRS and CDR2 YFSETQ. CDR3 size: 14 residues. The CDR3 is CASSLGQDSYGYTF. Here the CDR3 DNA reads TGCGCCAGCAGCTTGGGGCAGGATTCCTATGGCTACACCTTC.

The rearrangement uses TRBV10-1 and TRBJ2-3; possibly TRBD2 for D (6 bases). Trimming removed 3 bases from V and 6 bases from J, with 10 bases in between. CDR3 size: 13 residues. Germline CDR1 WNHNN, CDR2 SYGVQD (reference sequence). The CDR3 sequence is CASSEGGVDTQYF. The CDR3, as DNA: TGCGCCAGCAGTGAAGGAGGGGTTGATACGCAGTATTTT.

In DNA form, the CDR3 reads TGCGCCAGCAGCCAAGGACAGAACTACGAGCAGTACTTC. Amino acid sequence: CASSQGQNYEQYF. This chain uses TRBV4-1 with TRBJ2-7; the D gene is possibly TRBD1 (5 bases). V was cut by 1 base and J by 3 bases, with 7 bases left in between. The CDR3 sequence is 13 residues long. CDR1 MGHRA and CDR2 YSYEKL come from the germline V gene.

The J gene is TRBJ2-3, the V gene TRBV4-2; possibly TRBD1 for D (7 bases). CDR1 LGHNA and CDR2 YNFKEQ come from the germline V gene. This CDR3 region has 17 residues. V lost 0 bases to trimming and J lost 4 bases, with 17 bases between them. The CDR3 DNA is TGTGCCAGCAGCCAAGATAGGGGGCTAGCGAGTGCAGATACGCAGTATTTT. It translates to CASSQDRGLASADTQYF.

This chain uses TRBV6-6 with TRBJ2-1; 7 positions agree with TRBD2. This CDR3 has 15 residues. Germline CDR1 and CDR2: MNHNY and SVGAGI (reference sequence). V shed 6 bases and J 8 bases; nucleotides not matched to a gene: 13. CDR3 protein: CASSSGGGRRDEQFF. CDR3 DNA: TGTGCCAGCAGCTCCGGTGGCGGGAGAAGGGATGAGCAGTTCTTC.

V is TRBV19 and J is TRBJ2-1; TRBD2 aligns across 9 bases. J gave up 6 bases and V 6 bases, and 6 bases lay outside the gene matches. Germline V gene lookup returns CDR1 LNHDA and CDR2 SQIVND (reference sequence). The CDR3 has 14 residues. DNA for the CDR3: TGTGCCAGTAGCAGGACTAGCGAAGGCAATGAGCAGTTCTTC. Translated, it gives CASSRTSEGNEQFF. Full variable domain (rest looked up from reference TRBV19 and TRBJ2-1): DGGITQSPKYLFRKEGQNVTLSCEQNLNHDAMYWYRQDPGQGLRLIYYSQIVNDFQKGDIAEGYSVSREKKESFPLTVTSAQKNPTAFYLCASSRTSEGNEQFFGPGTRLTVL.

The J gene is TRBJ2-1, the V gene TRBV9; D perhaps matches TRBD2 (5 bases). Germline values: CDR1 SGDLS, CDR2 YYNGEE. V was cut by 4 bases and J by 3 bases, with 8 bases left in between. The CDR3 is 13 amino acids. CDR3: CASSFGDYNEQFF. The DNA of the CDR3 is TGTGCCAGCAGCTTCGGGGACTACAATGAGCAGTTCTTC.

V usage is TRBV5-1 and J usage is TRBJ2-1; unclear D gene. Trimming pared 4 bases from V and 8 bases from J, leaving 16 bases between. The CDR3 runs 14 residues. Germline V gene lookup returns CDR1 SGHRS and CDR2 YFSETQ. The CDR3 DNA reads TGCGCCAGCAGCCTACCTAGTTCCTTGGATGAGCAGTTCTTC. Translating gives CASSLPSSLDEQFF.

A word on this clone: The junction departs from the called germline gene at one end, perhaps through a read error. V gene TRBV5-1 combines with J gene TRBJ1-3; maybe TRBD1 (5 bases). The CDR3 consists of 16 residues. Germline-derived CDR1 and CDR2 are SGHRS and YFSETQ. The CDR3 nucleotides read TGTGCCAGCAGCCCGCGGGACGCTGGCTCTGGAAACACCATATATTTT. Encoded protein: CASSPRDAGSGNTIYF.